The text below deals with one T cell receptor beta chain. The data were taken from a study of shared clonotypes between healthy human individuals. Germline CDR1 SGHRS, CDR2 YFSETQ. Trimming shortened V by 3 bases and J by 0 bases, and 7 bases separated the two germline ends. This CDR3 is 13 amino acids long. The donors were all Caucasian adults (living in Nashville, Tennessee). Assay used: immunoSEQ multiplex PCR; TCRdb lists only in-frame clones, some missing. The repertoire holds millions of clones, more than 80% seen once, with around 0.14% in the top ten. Sequencing was carried out using naive CD4+ T cells sorted from blood. Documented subset: CD45RA+ positively selected. This clonotype was sampled from a man between 18 and 29 years old in good health. This chain links TRBV5-1 with TRBJ2-7; D is undetermined. The CDR3: CASSSQDSYEQYF. The DNA for the CDR3 is TGCGCCAGCAGCTCCCAGGACTCCTACGAGCAGTACTTC.